Below are 2 T cell receptor beta chains sequenced from a single sample in a study of T-cell memory formation after mild COVID-19. Using its own MiXCR run on the 5' RACE reads, TCRdb lists one record per CDR3 protein. The sample lists 350,000 to 450,000 distinct CDR3 sequences, roughly 20% seen once, with 7.5% to 9.5% in the top ten. Sequencing was performed on PBMCs or a T cell subset sorted from them (not recorded which). The receptors derive from an adult woman who had mild COVID-19 (a few samples of this study predate the infection). Cell type and time point are not known.

V usage is TRBV20-1 and J usage is TRBJ2-3; D is possibly TRBD2 (6 bases). Trimming removed 3 bases from V and 0 bases from J, with 16 bases in between. This CDR3 comprises 16 residues. Germline lookup yields CDR1 DFQATT and CDR2 SNEGSKA (reference sequence). This chain's CDR3 is CSARNLRRGSTDTQYF. DNA of the CDR3: TGCAGTGCTAGGAACCTCCGCCGGGGGAGCACAGATACGCAGTATTTT.

The gene calls are TRBV7-2 and TRBJ2-1; D is undetermined. The CDR3 loop spans 16 amino acids. V was clipped by 5 bases and J by 3 bases, with 17 bases between them. Germline CDR1 is SGHTA and CDR2 is FQGNSA. The CDR3 region is CASSPALSLLYNEQFF. CDR3 bases: TGTGCCAGCAGCCCAGCTTTGAGCCTACTCTACAATGAGCAGTTCTTC.